The 2 T cell receptor beta chains in this list originate from one sample, sequenced in a study of blood T cells in healthy people across ages. The authors ran a second PCR of roughly 6 to 12 cycles using a sample-barcoded 5' primer and a J-beta primer mix. TCRdb reanalysed the 5' RACE reads using MiXCR and keeps one entry per CDR3 protein. The profile shows about 640,000 distinct CDR3 sequences, 58% of them singletons. Sequencing input: blood. The receptor source for this set is a man aged 60-69 years in good health.

The chain employs TRBV6-1 and TRBJ1-4; no definite D call. From germline, CDR1 is MNHNS and CDR2 SASEGT. V shed 1 base and J shed 4 bases, with 10 bases lying between them. CDR3 length equals 15 residues. The CDR3 region has the DNA TGTGCCAGCAGTGAAGTTTGGGAGTATAATGAAAAACTGTTTTTT. Amino acids: CASSEVWEYNEKLFF.

CDR3 in DNA: TGTGCCAGCAGCCAAGGGTGGCGGGGGCGCGAAGATACGCAGTATTTT. It encodes CASSQGWRGREDTQYF. The chain uses TRBV4-2 and TRBJ2-3; tentative D call: TRBD2 (7 bases). V was pared by 1 base and J by 5 bases, with 16 bases between. CDR1 is LGHNA and CDR2 is YNFKEQ in the germline V gene. CDR3 length: 16 amino acids.